The present TCR beta chain was sequenced within a study of T cell responses to AZD1222 COVID-19 vaccine. Using immunoSEQ multiplex PCR, the repertoire was profiled, and TCRdb retains in-frame clones only, with some absent. The top ten hold 0.9% to 1.2% of the sample, which has approximately 45,000 clones, 70% to 90% seen once. Germline lookup yields CDR1 MGHRA and CDR2 YSYEKL. The V end was cut by 0 bases, the J end by 7 bases, with 8 bases between. This CDR3 contains 13 residues. The origin of this receptor is an adult who received the AZD1222 COVID-19 vaccine. This chain joins TRBV4-1 and TRBJ2-3; D not resolved. The sample was peripheral blood, taken 28 days after the second AZD1222 dose. CDR3 coding DNA: TGCGCCAGCAGCCAAGACGGCGATCATACGCAGTATTTT. This codes for CASSQDGDHTQYF.